This T cell receptor (beta chain) was observed in a study of long-term antiretroviral therapy in people with HIV. Investigators performed immunoSEQ version v3.0 at survey level. Libraries were prepared by immunoSEQ multiplex PCR; TCRdb keeps only in-frame clonotypes and omits some of them. The data contain tens of thousands of clones, approximately 93% of them singletons. From germline, CDR1 is SGHVS and CDR2 FQNEAQ. J gave up 4 bases and V 4 bases, and 10 bases lay outside the gene matches. The CDR3 has 16 residues. This material consisted of unsorted PBMCs, taken 3.1 years after starting antiretroviral therapy. The receptor's source is a man aged 18 to 35 with HIV. The chain links TRBV7-8 to TRBJ2-7, with 10 bases matching TRBD1. The CDR3 sequence is CASSSRTGGAPYEQYF. As DNA, the CDR3 is TGTGCCAGCAGCTCGCGGACAGGGGGAGCTCCGTACGAGCAGTACTTC.